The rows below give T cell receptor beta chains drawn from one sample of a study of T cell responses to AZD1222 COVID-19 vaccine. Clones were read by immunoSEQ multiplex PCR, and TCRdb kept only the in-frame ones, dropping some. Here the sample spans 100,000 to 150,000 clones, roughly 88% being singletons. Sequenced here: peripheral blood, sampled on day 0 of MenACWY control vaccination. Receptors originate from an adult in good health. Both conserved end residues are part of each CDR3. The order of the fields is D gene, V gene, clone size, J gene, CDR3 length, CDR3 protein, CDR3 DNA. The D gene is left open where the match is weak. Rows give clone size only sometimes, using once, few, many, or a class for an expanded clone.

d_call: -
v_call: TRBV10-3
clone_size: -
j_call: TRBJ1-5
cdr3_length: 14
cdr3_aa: CAISDLGANKPQHF
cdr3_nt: TGTGCCATCAGTGATTTAGGGGCTAATAAGCCCCAGCATTTT

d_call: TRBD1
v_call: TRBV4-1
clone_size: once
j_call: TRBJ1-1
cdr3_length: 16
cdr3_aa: CASSQGPGTGHTEAFF
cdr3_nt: TGCGCCAGCAGCCAAGGACCCGGGACAGGCCACACTGAAGCTTTCTTT

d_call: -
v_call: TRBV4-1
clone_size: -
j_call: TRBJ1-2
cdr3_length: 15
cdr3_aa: CASSHPGRANYGYTF
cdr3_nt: TGCGCCAGCAGCCATCCAGGGAGAGCTAACTATGGCTACACCTTC

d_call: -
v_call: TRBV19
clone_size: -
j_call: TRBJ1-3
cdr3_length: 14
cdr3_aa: CASNPGETGNTIYF
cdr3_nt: TGTGCCAGTAACCCAGGGGAGACTGGAAACACCATATATTTT

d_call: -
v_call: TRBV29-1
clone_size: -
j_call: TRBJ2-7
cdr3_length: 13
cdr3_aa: CSGGSGQSYEQYF
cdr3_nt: TGCAGCGGGGGGAGTGGGCAGTCCTACGAGCAGTACTTC

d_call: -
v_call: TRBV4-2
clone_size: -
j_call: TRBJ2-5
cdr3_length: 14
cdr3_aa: CASSQPGQQETQYF
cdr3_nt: TGTGCCAGCAGCCAACCCGGACAGCAAGAGACCCAGTACTTC

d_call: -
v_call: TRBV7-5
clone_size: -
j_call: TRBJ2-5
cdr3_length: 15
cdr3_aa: CVRSAGGLVQETQYF
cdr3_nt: TGTGTCAGAAGCGCGGGGGGTTTGGTCCAAGAGACCCAGTACTTC

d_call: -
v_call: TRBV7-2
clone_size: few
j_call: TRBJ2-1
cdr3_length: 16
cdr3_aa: CASSFGSGSLGYEQFF
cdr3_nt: TGTGCCAGCAGCTTCGGGTCCGGGTCTCTAGGATATGAGCAGTTCTTC

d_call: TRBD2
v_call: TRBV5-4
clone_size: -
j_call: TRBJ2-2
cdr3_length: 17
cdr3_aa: CASSSGARGGGAGELFF
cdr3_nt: TGTGCCAGCAGTTCGGGGGCGCGGGGGGGAGGCGCCGGGGAGCTGTTTTTT

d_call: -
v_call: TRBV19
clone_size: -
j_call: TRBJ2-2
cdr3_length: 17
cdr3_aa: CASASAELTRDTGELFF
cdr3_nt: TGTGCCAGTGCCTCGGCAGAACTCACCCGGGACACCGGGGAGCTGTTTTTT

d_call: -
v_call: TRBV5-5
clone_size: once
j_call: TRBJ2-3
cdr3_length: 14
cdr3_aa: CASSGHPLGDTQYF
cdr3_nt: TGTGCCAGCAGCGGACATCCCCTGGGAGATACGCAGTATTTT

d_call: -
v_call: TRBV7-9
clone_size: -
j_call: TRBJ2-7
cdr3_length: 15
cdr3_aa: CASSLALVGAHEQYF
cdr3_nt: TGTGCCAGCAGCTTAGCGCTCGTGGGGGCCCACGAGCAGTACTTC

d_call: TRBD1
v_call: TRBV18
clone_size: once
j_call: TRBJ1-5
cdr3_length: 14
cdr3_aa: CASSPNRGSEPQHF
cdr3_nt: TGTGCCAGCTCTCCGAACAGGGGTAGTGAGCCCCAGCATTTT

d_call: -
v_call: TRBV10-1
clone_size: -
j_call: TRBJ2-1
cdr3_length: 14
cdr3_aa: CASSVASEYNEQFF
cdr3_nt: TGCGCCAGCAGTGTGGCTAGCGAGTACAATGAGCAGTTCTTC

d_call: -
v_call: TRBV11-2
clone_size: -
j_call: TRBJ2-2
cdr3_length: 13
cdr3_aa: CASSRGDAGELFF
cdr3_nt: TGTGCCAGCAGCCGAGGGGATGCCGGGGAGCTGTTTTTT

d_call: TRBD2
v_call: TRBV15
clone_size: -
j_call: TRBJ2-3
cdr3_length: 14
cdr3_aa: CATSLAGMTDTQYF
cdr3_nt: TGTGCCACCAGCCTAGCGGGGATGACAGATACGCAGTATTTT

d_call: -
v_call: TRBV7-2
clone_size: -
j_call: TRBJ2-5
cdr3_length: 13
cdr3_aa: CASSLTRGETQYF
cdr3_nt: TGTGCCAGCAGCTTAACCCGGGGAGAGACCCAGTACTTC

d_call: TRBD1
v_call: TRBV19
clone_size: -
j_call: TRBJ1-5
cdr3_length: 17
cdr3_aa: CASSRGTGPAINQPQHF
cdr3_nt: TGTGCCAGTAGTAGGGGGACAGGGCCCGCGATCAATCAGCCCCAGCATTTT

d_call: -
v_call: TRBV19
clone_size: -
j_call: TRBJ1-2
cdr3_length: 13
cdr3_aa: CASTTPNTYGYTF
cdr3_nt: TGTGCCAGTACCACCCCGAATACCTATGGCTACACCTTC

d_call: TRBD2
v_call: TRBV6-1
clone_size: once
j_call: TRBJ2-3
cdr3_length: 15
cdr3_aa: CASRAGLAGPDTQYF
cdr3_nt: TGTGCCAGCAGAGCCGGACTAGCGGGGCCGGATACGCAGTATTTT

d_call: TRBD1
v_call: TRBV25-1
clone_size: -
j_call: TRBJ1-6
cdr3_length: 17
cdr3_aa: CASSGGTGIKDNSPLHF
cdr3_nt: TGTGCCAGCAGTGGAGGGACAGGTATTAAGGATAATTCACCCCTCCACTTT

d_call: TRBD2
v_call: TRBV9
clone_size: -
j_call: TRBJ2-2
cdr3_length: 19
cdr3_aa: CASTKLAGGPGLRAGELFF
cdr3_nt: TGTGCCAGCACCAAACTAGCGGGAGGGCCTGGGTTGCGGGCCGGGGAGCTGTTTTTT

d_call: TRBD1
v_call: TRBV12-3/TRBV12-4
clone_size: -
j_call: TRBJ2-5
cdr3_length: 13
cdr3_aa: CASRGLVEETQYF
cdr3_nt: TGTGCCAGTAGGGGGCTTGTGGAAGAGACCCAGTACTTC

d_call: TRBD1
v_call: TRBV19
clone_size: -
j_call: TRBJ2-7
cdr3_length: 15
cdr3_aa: CASSSRDSRSYEQYF
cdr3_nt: TGTGCCAGTAGTAGCCGGGACAGCCGCTCCTACGAGCAGTACTTC

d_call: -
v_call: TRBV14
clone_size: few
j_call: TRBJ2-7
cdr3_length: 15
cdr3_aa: CASSQIGLRAYEQYF
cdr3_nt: TGTGCCAGCAGCCAGATCGGACTCCGGGCCTACGAGCAGTACTTC

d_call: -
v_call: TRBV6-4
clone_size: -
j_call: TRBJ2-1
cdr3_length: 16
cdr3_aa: CASSENPGRLNNEQFF
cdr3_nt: TGTGCCAGCAGTGAAAATCCCGGGAGACTAAACAATGAGCAGTTCTTC

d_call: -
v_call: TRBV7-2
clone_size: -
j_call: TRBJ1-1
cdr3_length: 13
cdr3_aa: CASSSRQNTEAFF
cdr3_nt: TGTGCCAGCAGCTCCCGACAGAACACTGAAGCTTTCTTT

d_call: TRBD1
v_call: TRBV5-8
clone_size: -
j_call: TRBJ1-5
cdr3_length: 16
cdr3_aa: CASSGRTGGYNQPQHF
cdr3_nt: TGTGCCAGCAGCGGACGGACAGGGGGATACAATCAGCCCCAGCATTTT

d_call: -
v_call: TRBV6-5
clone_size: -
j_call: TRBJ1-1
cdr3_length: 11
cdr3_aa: CASRPGHEAFF
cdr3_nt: TGTGCCAGCAGACCGGGGCATGAAGCTTTCTTT

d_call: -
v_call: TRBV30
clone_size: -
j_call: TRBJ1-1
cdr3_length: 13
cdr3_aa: CAWSPPGRTEAFF
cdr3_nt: TGTGCCTGGAGCCCCCCCGGGCGCACTGAAGCTTTCTTT

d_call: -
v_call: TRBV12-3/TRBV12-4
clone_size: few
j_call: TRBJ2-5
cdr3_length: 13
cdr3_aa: CASSQNRWETQYF
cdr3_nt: TGTGCCAGCAGCCAAAACAGGTGGGAGACCCAGTACTTC

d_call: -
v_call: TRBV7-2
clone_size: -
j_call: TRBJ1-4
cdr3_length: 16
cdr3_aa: CASSSSAGGGNEKLFF
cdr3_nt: TGTGCCAGCAGCTCAAGCGCGGGGGGAGGTAATGAAAAACTGTTTTTT